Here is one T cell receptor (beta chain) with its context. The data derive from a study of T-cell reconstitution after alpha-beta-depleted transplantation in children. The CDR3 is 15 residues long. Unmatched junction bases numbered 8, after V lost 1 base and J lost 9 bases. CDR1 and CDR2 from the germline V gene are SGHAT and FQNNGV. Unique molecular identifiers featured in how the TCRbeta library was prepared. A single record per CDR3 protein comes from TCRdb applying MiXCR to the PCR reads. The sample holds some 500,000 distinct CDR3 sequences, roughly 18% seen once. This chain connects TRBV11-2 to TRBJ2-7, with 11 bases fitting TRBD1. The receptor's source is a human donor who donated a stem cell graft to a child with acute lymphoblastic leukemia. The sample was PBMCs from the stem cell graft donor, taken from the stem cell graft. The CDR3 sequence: CASSLGTGGAPWQYF. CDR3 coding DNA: TGTGCCAGCAGCTTAGGGACAGGGGGCGCACCATGGCAGTACTTC.